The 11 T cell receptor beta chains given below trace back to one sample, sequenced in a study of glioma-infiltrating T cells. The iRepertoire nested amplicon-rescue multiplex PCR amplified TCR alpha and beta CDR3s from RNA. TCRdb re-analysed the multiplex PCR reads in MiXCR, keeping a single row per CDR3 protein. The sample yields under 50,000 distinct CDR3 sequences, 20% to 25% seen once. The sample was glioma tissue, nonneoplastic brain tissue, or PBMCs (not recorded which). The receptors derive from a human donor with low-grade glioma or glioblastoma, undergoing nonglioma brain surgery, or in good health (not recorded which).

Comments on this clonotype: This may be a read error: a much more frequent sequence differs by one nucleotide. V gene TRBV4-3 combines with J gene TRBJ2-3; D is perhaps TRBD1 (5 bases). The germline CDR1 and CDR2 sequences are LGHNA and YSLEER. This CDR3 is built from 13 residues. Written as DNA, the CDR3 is TGCGCCAGCAGCTACGACCCAACAGGTACGCAGTATTTT. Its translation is CASSYDPTGTQYF.

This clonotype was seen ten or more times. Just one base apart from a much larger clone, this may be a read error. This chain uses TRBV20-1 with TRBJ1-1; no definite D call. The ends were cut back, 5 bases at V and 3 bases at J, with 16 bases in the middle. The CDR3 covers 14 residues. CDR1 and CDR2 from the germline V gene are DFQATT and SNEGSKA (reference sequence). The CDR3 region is CSAGGPGGHTEAFF. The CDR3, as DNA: TGCAGTGCTGGAGGTCCTGGAGGGCACACTGAAGCTTTCTTT.

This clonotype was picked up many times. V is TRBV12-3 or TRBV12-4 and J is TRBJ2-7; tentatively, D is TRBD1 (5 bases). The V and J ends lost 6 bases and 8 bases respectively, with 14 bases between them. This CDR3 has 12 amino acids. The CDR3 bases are TGTGCCAGCAGCACCCTCGACAGAAAGCAGTACGTC. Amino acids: CASSTLDRKQYV.

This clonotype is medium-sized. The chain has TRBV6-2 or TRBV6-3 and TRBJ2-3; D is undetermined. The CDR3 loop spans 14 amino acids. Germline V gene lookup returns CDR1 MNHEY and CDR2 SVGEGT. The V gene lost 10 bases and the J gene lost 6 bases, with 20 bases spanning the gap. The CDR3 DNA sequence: TGTGCCACCACTTACATGAAAAGCTCGGATACGCAGTATTTT. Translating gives CATTYMKSSDTQYF.

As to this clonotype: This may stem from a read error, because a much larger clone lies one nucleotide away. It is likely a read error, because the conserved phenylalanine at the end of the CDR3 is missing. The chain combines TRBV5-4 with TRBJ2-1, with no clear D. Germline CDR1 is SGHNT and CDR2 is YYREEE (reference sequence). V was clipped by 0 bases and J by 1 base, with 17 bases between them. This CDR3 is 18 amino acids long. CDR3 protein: CASSLGIPLGLSYNEQFS. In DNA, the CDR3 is TGTGCCAGCAGCTTGGGCATCCCTCTAGGATTGTCCTACAATGAGCAGTTCTCC.

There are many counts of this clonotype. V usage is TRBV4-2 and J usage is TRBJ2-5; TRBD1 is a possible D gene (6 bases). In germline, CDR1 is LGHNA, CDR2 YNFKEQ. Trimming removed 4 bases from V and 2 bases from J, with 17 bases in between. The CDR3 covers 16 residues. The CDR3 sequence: CASSLSFGQPQETQYF. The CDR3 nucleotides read TGTGCCAGCAGCCTGTCTTTCGGACAGCCGCAAGAGACCCAGTACTTC.

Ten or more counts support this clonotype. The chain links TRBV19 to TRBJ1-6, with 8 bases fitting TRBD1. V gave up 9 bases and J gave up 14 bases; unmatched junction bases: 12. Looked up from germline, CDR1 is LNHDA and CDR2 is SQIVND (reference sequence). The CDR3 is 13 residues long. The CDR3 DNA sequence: TGTGCCAGCTCGGACAGGGATATAGTATCCCTCCACTTT. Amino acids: CASSDRDIVSLHF.

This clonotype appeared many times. Here the CDR3 reads CASSITGLSKETQYF. In DNA form, the CDR3 reads TGTGCCAGCAGCATCACGGGACTCTCAAAAGAGACCCAGTACTTC. The V gene is TRBV7-7, the J gene TRBJ2-5, with D perhaps matching TRBD2 (6 bases). The V end lost 5 bases, the J end lost 3 bases, and 16 bases lay between the germline ends. The CDR3 covers 15 residues. Germline V gene sequence: CDR1 SSHAT, CDR2 FNYEAQ (reference sequence).

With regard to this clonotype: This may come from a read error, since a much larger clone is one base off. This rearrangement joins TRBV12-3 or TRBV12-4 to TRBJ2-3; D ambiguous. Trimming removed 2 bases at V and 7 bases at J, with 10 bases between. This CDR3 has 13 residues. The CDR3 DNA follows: TGTGCCAGCAGTTTAAGTCGGGCATATACGCAGTATTTT. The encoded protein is CASSLSRAYTQYF.

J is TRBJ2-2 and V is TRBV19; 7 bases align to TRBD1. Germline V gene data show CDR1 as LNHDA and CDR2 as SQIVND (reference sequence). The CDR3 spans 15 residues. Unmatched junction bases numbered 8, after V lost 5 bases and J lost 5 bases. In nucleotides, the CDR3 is TGTGCCAGTAGTCCCGACAGGGAGTTGACCGGGGAGCTGTTTTTT. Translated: CASSPDRELTGELFF.

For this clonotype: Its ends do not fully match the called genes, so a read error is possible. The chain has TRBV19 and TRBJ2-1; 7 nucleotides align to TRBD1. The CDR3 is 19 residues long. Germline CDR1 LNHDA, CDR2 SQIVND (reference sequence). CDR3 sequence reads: CDSLDLDRASGGSYNEQFF. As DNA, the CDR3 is TGTGACAGTCTAGACCTCGACAGGGCGTCGGGTGGCTCCTACAATGAGCAGTTCTTC. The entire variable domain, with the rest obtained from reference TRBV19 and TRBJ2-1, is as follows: DGGITQSPKYLFRKEGQNVTLSCEQNLNHDAMYWYRQDPGQGLRLIYYSQIVNDFQKGDIAEGYSVSREKKESFPLTVTSAQKNPTAFYLCDSLDLDRASGGSYNEQFFGPGTRLTVL.